Below, 31 T cell receptor beta chains from the same sample are listed, as sequenced in a study of blood T cells in healthy people across ages. A second about 7 to 11 cycle PCR used barcoded and J-beta primers. In TCRdb, the 5' RACE reads were re-called with MiXCR into one record per CDR3 protein. The repertoire has 800,000 or so distinct CDR3 sequences, around a quarter of them found once; the top ten carry 3% to 4%. These data were also reused for a study on T cells of mothers and their children.

The sequencing input was blood. These receptors came from a boy aged 5 to 17 in good health.

The chain joins TRBV4-2 to TRBJ2-6; 7 nucleotides align to TRBD1. The length of the CDR3 is 16 residues. The J segment lost 2 bases and the V segment lost 4 bases, leaving 5 bases of the junction unmatched. The germline V gene has CDR1 LGHNA and CDR2 YNFKEQ. The CDR3 region is CASSPGTGAGANVLTF. The DNA for the CDR3 is TGTGCCAGCAGCCCAGGTACAGGGGCTGGGGCCAACGTCCTGACTTTC.

There are a few counts of this clonotype. The V call is TRBV3-1, the J call TRBJ2-3, with D perhaps TRBD2 (6 bases). Per the germline V gene, CDR1 is LGHDT and CDR2 is YNNKEL (reference sequence). The CDR3 runs to 15 residues. V lost 2 bases and J lost 0, with 9 bases in between. This CDR3 is CASSQRGVSTDTQYF. The CDR3 DNA sequence: TGTGCCAGCAGCCAACGCGGGGTGAGCACAGATACGCAGTATTTT.

V gene TRBV29-1 combines with J gene TRBJ1-2; D ambiguous. Germline loops: CDR1 SQVTM, CDR2 ANQGSEA. With 3 bases removed from V and 2 bases from J, the gap between germline ends came to 4 bases. The CDR3 covers 11 residues. The CDR3 here is CSVDWNYGYTF. The CDR3 DNA follows: TGCAGCGTTGATTGGAACTATGGCTACACCTTC.

For the CDR3, the DNA is TGTGCCAGCAGCCCCCTCTTTCCGGGGCGGGGGGCCAACGTCCTGACTTTC. The encoded protein is CASSPLFPGRGANVLTF. This rearrangement joins TRBV4-2 to TRBJ2-6; D assignment may be TRBD1 or TRBD2 (5 bases each). The CDR3 sequence is 17 residues long. Germline V gene data show CDR1 as LGHNA and CDR2 as YNFKEQ. The V end lost 4 bases, the J end lost 4 bases, and 17 bases lay between the germline ends.

The CDR3 bases are TGTGCCAGCAGTCAGTCGTGGGGGCTGAGCTCCTACGAGCAGTACTTC. This sequence encodes CASSQSWGLSSYEQYF. The V gene is TRBV27, the J gene TRBJ2-1; weak D call: TRBD1 (6 bases). Judging by the DNA end, TRBJ2-7 fits better; the J call may be wrong. The CDR3 has 16 residues. The germline CDR1 and CDR2 sequences are MNHEY and SMNVEV (reference sequence).

The rearrangement uses TRBV20-1 and TRBJ1-1; a possible D gene is TRBD1 (5 bases). This CDR3 contains 13 residues. Germline lookup yields CDR1 DFQATT and CDR2 SNEGSKA (reference sequence). CDR3 DNA sequence: TGCAGAGCAGGGTCGGAGCCGAACACTGAAGCTTTCTTT. This codes for CRAGSEPNTEAFF.

This sequence joins TRBV9 and TRBJ2-5; D unclear. Trimming shortened V by 0 bases and J by 5 bases, and 8 bases separated the two germline ends. Germline lookup yields CDR1 SGDLS and CDR2 YYNGEE. The CDR3 spans 13 residues. CDR3: CASSVGLWETQYF. CDR3 bases: TGTGCCAGCAGCGTAGGGCTTTGGGAGACCCAGTACTTC.

This clonotype was detected many times. The chain recombines TRBV18 with TRBJ2-6, with no clear D. The CDR3 is made up of 18 amino acids. The germline gives CDR1 KGHSH, CDR2 LQKENI. Trimming took 0 bases from V and 0 from J, leaving 12 bases between them. The CDR3 DNA reads TGTGCCAGCTCACCACCGGAGCTAGGGCCCTCTGGGGCCAACGTCCTGACTTTC. Protein: CASSPPELGPSGANVLTF.

This clonotype was detected a few times. The chain has TRBV7-2 and TRBJ2-3; D possibly uses TRBD1 or TRBD2 (6 bases each). Looked up from germline, CDR1 is SGHTA and CDR2 is FQGNSA. Between the trimmed V and J ends, which lost 1 base and 2 bases, there was a span of 19 bases. CDR3 length: 18 amino acids. Here the CDR3 reads CASSLDLVRRGDTDTQYF. The CDR3 nucleotides read TGTGCCAGCAGCTTAGACCTCGTGAGGAGGGGGGACACAGATACGCAGTATTTT.

A few counts support this clonotype. The chain has TRBV5-1 and TRBJ2-7; 8 bases are shared with TRBD1. Germline V gene data show CDR1 as SGHRS and CDR2 as YFSETQ. The CDR3 length is 15 residues. The V segment lost 3 bases and the J segment 2 bases; nucleotides outside the gene matches: 7. CDR3 coding DNA: TGCGCCAGCAGCTCACCCCGGACAGGGACCTACGAGCAGTACTTC. This encodes CASSSPRTGTYEQYF.

This rearrangement joins TRBV13 to TRBJ2-7; D perhaps matches TRBD1 (5 bases). Germline V gene sequence: CDR1 PRHDT, CDR2 FYEKMQ (reference sequence). V was cut by 6 bases and J by 6 bases, with 12 bases left in between. This CDR3 is 12 amino acids long. The CDR3 sequence: CASSQGHFEQYF. CDR3 in DNA: TGTGCCAGCAGTCAAGGACACTTCGAGCAGTACTTC.

This clonotype was counted a few times. DNA for the CDR3: TGTGCCTGGAGAAAGTTAGAGGGGCGCTCTGGAAACACCATATATTTT. Residues: CAWRKLEGRSGNTIYF. This chain connects TRBV30 to TRBJ1-3, with D perhaps matching TRBD1 (5 bases). This CDR3 region has 16 residues. Germline CDR1 is GTSNPN and CDR2 is SVGIG (reference sequence). Between the trimmed V and J ends, which lost 3 bases and 0 bases, there was a span of 15 bases.

This clonotype was seen a handful of times. The V and J genes are TRBV5-1 and TRBJ2-1; 8 nucleotides align to TRBD2. V was pared by 4 bases and J by 3 bases, with 12 bases of the junction left unmatched. The CDR3 has 17 residues. The germline V gene encodes CDR1 SGHRS and CDR2 YFSETQ. This CDR3 reads CASSVEVSGSRYNEQFF. The CDR3 region has the DNA TGCGCCAGCAGCGTCGAAGTAAGCGGGAGTCGCTACAATGAGCAGTTCTTC.

This clonotype was detected many times. This chain joins TRBV5-1 and TRBJ2-1; TRBD2 matches 10 bases. Germline-derived CDR1 and CDR2 are SGHRS and YFSETQ. The trim removed 3 bases at V and 2 bases at J, leaving 2 bases unmatched. The CDR3 extends over 15 amino acids. CDR3 region: CASSSSGGPYNEQFF. CDR3 nucleotide sequence: TGCGCCAGCAGCTCTAGCGGGGGCCCCTACAATGAGCAGTTCTTC.

This sequence joins TRBV29-1 and TRBJ2-1; D is perhaps TRBD2 (7 bases). V lost 6 bases to trimming and J lost 2 bases, with 14 bases between them. CDR3 length: 14 residues. Germline CDR1 and CDR2: SQVTM and ANQGSEA. Here the CDR3 reads CSVSKGGPYNEQFF. CDR3 coding DNA: TGCAGCGTCTCAAAGGGGGGGCCCTACAATGAGCAGTTCTTC.

This clonotype has a handful of counts. The V and J genes are TRBV7-9 and TRBJ2-7, with TRBD2 matching 13 bases. Germline CDR1 SEHNR, CDR2 FQNEAQ (reference sequence). J gave up 3 bases and V 5 bases, and 13 bases lay outside the gene matches. The CDR3 is made up of 18 amino acids. The CDR3 bases are TGTGCCAGCAGCGCGACTAGCGGGAGGTCCGGGCACCTCTACGAGCAGTACTTC. Translation: CASSATSGRSGHLYEQYF.

The gene calls are TRBV7-2 and TRBJ2-1; no firm D call. V was cut by 5 bases and J by 2 bases, with 16 bases left in between. Germline CDR1 reads SGHTA; CDR2 reads FQGNSA. This CDR3 has 16 amino acids. In nucleotides, the CDR3 is TGTGCCAGCAGCCTTCGATCGTCGTCAACCTACAATGAGCAGTTCTTC. Translated: CASSLRSSSTYNEQFF.

This clonotype was detected a few times. The genes are TRBV11-2 and TRBJ2-3; the D gene is possibly TRBD1 (6 bases). CDR1 SGHAT and CDR2 FQNNGV come from the germline V gene. CDR3 length: 14 amino acids. V lost 5 bases and J lost 4, with 13 bases in between. The CDR3 loop reads CASSLNAGADTQYF. The CDR3 DNA follows: TGTGCCAGCAGCCTCAATGCAGGGGCAGATACGCAGTATTTT.

The chain carries TRBV18 and TRBJ2-1, with 7 nucleotides matching TRBD1. This CDR3 has 14 residues. The ends lost 4 bases at V and 8 bases at J; junction bases unmatched: 8. CDR1 is KGHSH and CDR2 is LQKENI in the germline V gene. The CDR3 spells CASSLIRQGDEQFF. The CDR3 region has the DNA TGTGCCAGCTCACTAATTAGACAGGGCGATGAGCAGTTCTTC.

This clonotype was counted between two and nine times. The chain has TRBV10-3 and TRBJ2-3; 11 bases are a match to TRBD1. Unmatched junction bases numbered 5, after V lost 6 bases and J lost 6 bases. The CDR3 sequence is 14 residues long. Germline V gene sequence: CDR1 ENHRY, CDR2 SYGVKD. This CDR3 is CAIRGDRGTDTQYF. The CDR3 DNA reads TGTGCCATCAGAGGGGACAGGGGGACGGATACGCAGTATTTT.

The rearrangement joins TRBV12-3 or TRBV12-4 to TRBJ1-1; D unclear. The CDR3 loop spans 14 amino acids. The V end lost 0 bases, the J end lost 7 bases, and 12 bases lay between the germline ends. The CDR3 is CASSLALSPGEAFF. The CDR3, as DNA: TGTGCCAGCAGTTTAGCGTTGTCCCCCGGTGAAGCTTTCTTT.

CDR3 in amino acids: CATSDSGFRNYGYTF. CDR3 nucleotide sequence: TGTGCCACCAGTGATTCTGGATTTCGCAACTATGGCTACACCTTC. The chain has TRBV24-1 and TRBJ1-2; D unresolved. Germline assignment: CDR1 KGHDR and CDR2 SFDVKD. CDR3 size: 15 residues. Trimming removed 2 bases at V and 2 bases at J, with 11 bases between.

This clonotype has a handful of counts. The chain links TRBV3-1 to TRBJ2-7; D is unclear. Germline V lookup: CDR1 LGHDT, CDR2 YNNKEL (reference sequence). This CDR3 is 12 amino acids long. Trimming cost V 1 base and J 5 bases, with 6 bases left between them. The CDR3 sequence: CASSQGLHEQYF. CDR3 nucleotide sequence: TGTGCCAGCAGCCAAGGCCTCCACGAGCAGTACTTC.

J is TRBJ1-3 and V is TRBV4-3; tentatively, D is TRBD1 (5 bases). Germline V lookup: CDR1 LGHNA, CDR2 YSLEER. The germline V and J ends were trimmed by 4 bases and 9 bases, with 19 bases remaining between them. This CDR3 is built from 15 residues. The CDR3 region is CASSPSTQGGGTIYF. CDR3 coding DNA: TGCGCCAGCAGCCCTTCCACTCAGGGTGGAGGCACCATATATTTT.

The chain links TRBV29-1 to TRBJ1-1, with 12 positions matching TRBD1. V lost 7 bases, J lost 11 bases, and 11 bases stayed unmatched. Germline CDR1 and CDR2: SQVTM and ANQGSEA. The CDR3 covers 13 residues. The CDR3 loop reads CSGGTGGAGRAFF. DNA of the CDR3: TGCAGCGGCGGGACAGGGGGCGCCGGTAGGGCTTTCTTT.

The genes are TRBV28 and TRBJ2-5; 11 nucleotides match TRBD2. J lost 1 base, V lost 4 bases, and 8 bases had no gene match. This CDR3 contains 17 residues. Germline V gene sequence: CDR1 MDHEN, CDR2 SYDVKM. The CDR3 sequence: CASSSASGRSSQETQYF. The CDR3 nucleotides are TGTGCCAGCAGTTCCGCTAGCGGGAGGTCCTCCCAAGAGACCCAGTACTTC.

The chain carries TRBV2 and TRBJ2-1; TRBD2 aligns across 8 bases. There are 15 residues in the CDR3. Per germline, CDR1 SNHLY and CDR2 FYNNEI. Trimming at V came to 4 bases and at J to 3 bases, leaving 5 bases not matched to a gene. CDR3 in amino acids: CASSGSGTSYNEQFF. In DNA form, the CDR3 reads TGTGCCAGCAGTGGCTCCGGGACTAGCTACAATGAGCAGTTCTTC.

This clonotype turned up a few times. This chain links TRBV21-1 with TRBJ2-4; no DNA check was done on the table's D call, TRBD1. TRBV21-1 counts as a pseudogene. The CDR3 has 17 residues. As DNA, the CDR3 is TGTGCCAGCAGCAACATGGACAGGGCAGTAGCCAAAAACATTCAGTACTTC. Amino acid sequence: CASSNMDRAVAKNIQYF.

CDR3 bases: TGCGCCAGCAGCCAAGAACTTTGGGAGGGCCGCTCCTACGAGCAGTACTTC. Residues: CASSQELWEGRSYEQYF. This sequence joins TRBV4-1 and TRBJ2-7; 7 positions match TRBD2. Losses at the gene ends were 0 bases for V and 0 bases for J; bases not matched to a gene: 8. This CDR3 has 17 residues. Germline V gene sequence: CDR1 MGHRA, CDR2 YSYEKL.

This clonotype was counted a few times. This chain connects TRBV6-6 to TRBJ2-5, with 7 bases that match TRBD1. Germline V CDR1 and CDR2: MNHNY, SVGAGI (reference sequence). This CDR3 is 14 amino acids long. V trimming: 8 bases; J trimming: 1 base; junction bases outside the gene matches: 7. The CDR3 region is CASVQGGSQETQYF. In DNA form, the CDR3 reads TGTGCCAGCGTCCAAGGGGGCAGCCAAGAGACCCAGTACTTC.

This chain joins TRBV27 and TRBJ2-5, with 9 nucleotides matching TRBD2. The assigned J gene may be wrong: the sequence end matches TRBJ2-1 better. Germline CDR1 is MNHEY and CDR2 is SMNVEV (reference sequence). The CDR3 has 14 residues. CDR3: CASKAGGSWNEQFF. The CDR3, as DNA: TGTGCCAGTAAAGCGGGAGGATCTTGGAATGAGCAGTTCTTC.